The 16 T cell receptor beta chains below all came from one sample that was sequenced in a study of blood T cell repertoires in COVID-19 (dated by TCRdb to the early 2020s). The library was made by the immunoSEQ multiplex PCR assay. The table comes from immuneACCESS by way of TCRdb, which keeps in-frame sequences with V and J called. Part of the clones is missing from these tables; in studies checked, under half for an unresolved V gene and the rest for unknown reasons. Here the sample has 300,000 to 400,000 clones; approximately 90% occur a single time. Of the sample, about 4% is held by the ten largest clones. The material sequenced was PBMCs or T cells enriched from blood (not recorded which). The receptors derive from a woman aged 25 to 39 who had been exposed to COVID-19.

V is TRBV5-5 and J is TRBJ1-3; no clear D gene. CDR3 length equals 16 residues. V dropped 4 bases and J dropped 4 bases, with 18 bases sitting between them. The germline V gene has CDR1 SGHKS and CDR2 YYEKEE (reference sequence). CDR3 loop: CASSPQLGRSGNTIYF. Here the CDR3 DNA reads TGTGCCAGCAGCCCCCAGCTCGGGAGGTCGGGAAACACCATATATTTT.

The chain joins TRBV25-1 to TRBJ1-5; 10 positions match TRBD1. CDR3 length: 16 residues. V lost 4 bases to trimming and J lost 4 bases; unmatched junction nucleotides: 7. The germline V gene has CDR1 MGHDK and CDR2 SYGVNS. The chain's CDR3 is CASSGAGTGVNQPQHF. The CDR3 nucleotides are TGTGCCAGCAGTGGGGCCGGGACAGGGGTAAATCAGCCCCAGCATTTT.

The chain links TRBV5-6 to TRBJ1-1, with unresolved D. The germline V gene encodes CDR1 SGHDT and CDR2 YYEEEE. V dropped 4 bases and J dropped 1 base, with 8 bases sitting between them. This CDR3 contains 13 residues. The CDR3 DNA reads as TGTGCCAGCAGCCCCACAGAGAACACTGAAGCTTTCTTT. Translated, it gives CASSPTENTEAFF.

The chain is built from TRBV7-2 and TRBJ1-2, with TRBD1 matching over 7 bases. After removal of 6 bases from V and 2 bases from J, the junction contained 15 bases not matched to a gene. Germline assignment: CDR1 SGHTA and CDR2 FQGNSA. This CDR3 contains 17 residues. In nucleotides, the CDR3 is TGTGCCAGCAGAAGAACAGGGGCGGACCTTCTCAACTATGGCTACACCTTC. Its protein product is CASRRTGADLLNYGYTF.

The chain links TRBV2 to TRBJ1-2; weak D call: TRBD1 (5 bases). V was pared by 8 bases and J by 4 bases, with 20 bases between. The CDR3 contains 15 residues. Germline-derived CDR1 and CDR2 are SNHLY and FYNNEI. For the CDR3, the DNA is TGTGCCAGCCGGGGGGTTGACGGATTCATCTATGGCTACACCTTC. Protein sequence: CASRGVDGFIYGYTF.

V gene TRBV3-1 (or the pseudogene TRBV3-2) combines with J gene TRBJ1-5; D ambiguous. Germline V gene lookup returns CDR1 LGHDT and CDR2 YNNKEL (reference sequence). The length of the CDR3 is 14 residues. The V end lost 1 base, the J end lost 3 bases, and 7 bases lay between the germline ends. The CDR3 nucleotides are TGTGCCAGCAGCCAAGGCCAGTTCAATCAGCCCCAGCATTTT. The encoded protein is CASSQGQFNQPQHF.

The rearrangement links TRBV18 to TRBJ1-1; 9 nucleotides agree with TRBD1. Germline CDR1 KGHSH, CDR2 LQKENI. CDR3 size: 14 residues. J lost 2 bases, V lost 4 bases, and 2 bases had no gene match. The CDR3 reads CASSQDRGNTEAFF. In DNA, the CDR3 is TGTGCCAGCTCACAGGACAGGGGCAACACTGAAGCTTTCTTT.

The V and J genes are TRBV3-1 (or the pseudogene TRBV3-2) and TRBJ1-2; 7 bases agree with TRBD1. The CDR3 spans 13 residues. Germline CDR1 LGHDT, CDR2 YNNKEL (reference sequence). Trimming cost V 3 bases and J 12 bases; bases outside gene matches: 10. CDR3 DNA: TGTGCCAGCAGCCAGACAAGACAGGGAGAAAACACCTTC. Encoded protein: CASSQTRQGENTF.

The chain has TRBV29-1 and TRBJ1-1, with 7 bases that match TRBD1. V lost 6 bases to trimming and J lost 7 bases; unmatched junction nucleotides: 8. Germline CDR1 SQVTM, CDR2 ANQGSEA. This CDR3 has 12 residues. CDR3 coding DNA: TGCAGCGTGGAACCCCGGGACAGTGAAGCTTTCTTT. Encoded protein: CSVEPRDSEAFF. The full variable domain, with the rest looked up from reference TRBV29-1 and TRBJ1-1, is SAVISQKPSRDICQRGTSLTIQCQVDSQVTMMFWYRQQPGQSLTLIATANQGSEATYESGFVIDKFPISRPNLTFSTLTVSNMSPEDSSIYLCSVEPRDSEAFFGQGTRLTVV.

The V gene is TRBV27, the J gene TRBJ1-5, with a tentative D call TRBD1 (6 bases). CDR3 length equals 15 residues. Deletions cut 1 base from V and 7 bases from J, with 14 bases between. Germline V gene lookup returns CDR1 MNHEY and CDR2 SMNVEV (reference sequence). The CDR3 DNA reads as TGTGCCAGCAGTTTATTTCCTGGGGGCGGGCAGCCCCAGCATTTT. It specifies CASSLFPGGGQPQHF.

CDR3 protein: CATKAGGVSVYGYTF. The CDR3 DNA reads TGTGCCACTAAGGCAGGGGGCGTTTCAGTCTATGGCTACACCTTC. This rearrangement joins TRBV27 to TRBJ1-2; 8 nucleotides align to TRBD1. Germline-derived CDR1 and CDR2 are MNHEY and SMNVEV (reference sequence). CDR3 length: 15 residues. J lost 4 bases, V lost 10 bases, and 14 bases had no gene match.

V is TRBV11-2 and J is TRBJ1-2, with no clear D. The V end was cut by 1 base, the J end by 4 bases, with 7 bases between. Germline CDR1 and CDR2: SGHAT and FQNNGV. The CDR3 is 13 residues long. Written as DNA, the CDR3 is TGTGCCAGCAGCTTAGGGGGAGTCTATGGCTACACCTTC. Residues: CASSLGGVYGYTF.

CDR3 bases: TGTGCCAGTAGTATCCGACAGGGGGCCCAAGAGACCCAGTACTTC. It codes for CASSIRQGAQETQYF. The chain carries TRBV19 and TRBJ2-5, with TRBD1 matching 10 bases. Germline V gene lookup returns CDR1 LNHDA and CDR2 SQIVND (reference sequence). Germline trimming cut 3 bases from V and 1 base from J; bases unmatched to any gene: 2. This CDR3 contains 15 residues.

This clone has only one observation. The CDR3 sequence: CASSFVRQGPNTEAFF. The CDR3 DNA sequence: TGTGCCAGCAGCTTCGTCAGACAGGGTCCGAACACTGAAGCTTTCTTT. The chain carries TRBV7-2 and TRBJ1-1, with 7 bases lining up with TRBD1. Germline lookup yields CDR1 SGHTA and CDR2 FQGNSA. The CDR3 runs 16 residues. Trimming cost V 3 bases and J 1 base; bases outside gene matches: 8.

The rearrangement joins TRBV5-1 to TRBJ1-3; D gene unclear. V dropped 0 bases and J dropped 1 base, with 8 bases sitting between them. There are 15 residues in the CDR3. Germline CDR1 and CDR2: SGHRS and YFSETQ. CDR3 bases: TGCGCCAGCAGCTTGGTTGGGGAGTCTGGAAACACCATATATTTT. Its translation: CASSLVGESGNTIYF.

This chain connects TRBV29-1 to TRBJ2-3; 7 bases align to TRBD1. Germline V lookup: CDR1 SQVTM, CDR2 ANQGSEA. The CDR3 length is 14 residues. V shed 4 bases, J shed 3 bases, and the junction held 7 bases outside the gene matches. The CDR3 spells CSVGERGQTDTQYF. The CDR3 DNA sequence: TGCAGCGTTGGCGAAAGGGGGCAAACAGATACGCAGTATTTT.